This T cell receptor (beta chain) comes out of a study of blood T cell repertoires in COVID-19 (dated by TCRdb to between 2020 and 2021). Concerning the study at large: Samples covering the acute and convalescent phases of COVID-19 were provided by collaborators in the United States, Italy and Spain. Where HLA class I and class II types were available, the types were taken from metadata supplied by the sample provider, not from assay-based typing. Subjects who had been exposed to COVID-19, were actively infected with it, or had recovered from it provided the deeply sampled blood TCRbeta repertoires that made up the dataset. The repertoires were released in a freely available public database meant as a resource for research on the immune response to SARS-CoV-2. The prospective study material was composed of cDNA or gDNA derived from T cells, B-cell-depleted T cells, or PBMCs. The sample metadata nearly always contained a de-identified subject ID, COVID-19 status, age in years and sex. The samples were drawn from two sources: the first 160 participants of the ongoing ImmuneRACE study, and some 1,300 subjects contributed by 6 global collaborators.

Here is what the overall study found, with its caveats: Clinical and demographic metadata were provided uncurated, with the amount varying by source and participant.

Points on this clone: The clone's antigen remains unknown. No qualities accompany the bases; no much larger clone lies one base away.

The immunoSEQ Assay, a bias-controlled multiplex PCR, was used to amplify TCRbeta CDR3 regions from genomic DNA. In the original analysis: The number of nucleated cells in each sample was estimated by amplification of reference gene primers within the assay. Sequence reads were collapsed and filtered to measure the absolute abundance of every unique TCRbeta CDR3 rearrangement. For each sample, productive Simpson clonality was calculated as the square root of Simpson's diversity index across productive rearrangements. TCRdb obtained this table from immuneACCESS and retained in-frame rearrangements with V and J assigned. These tables miss some clones; where compared with another copy, unresolved V genes account for less than half of the shortfall, and the remainder is unexplained. D and trimming come from the DNA, and the V and J calls and clone size come from that table. Present in this sample are about 240,000 clones, just under 85% of which were seen just once. Of the sample, around 6.4% falls within the top ten clones.

Whole blood was collected in K2EDTA tubes by collaborating institutions according to the institutions' own protocols. Collaborator samples were shipped for TCRbeta analysis as frozen whole blood, isolated PBMCs, or DNA extracted from either sample type. There are 19 amino acids in the CDR3, from cysteine to phenylalanine inclusive. Kept here is only the CDR3 DNA, which spans 57 bases and is read in frame from base 1. Here V drops 11 bases and J drops 1 base, and the junction holds 25 bases not matched to any gene. Via the germline V gene, CDR1 is SNHLY and CDR2 FYNNEI. The sequencing sample was made of peripheral blood. The clonotype was recovered from a woman between 55 and 75 years old with active or convalescent COVID-19. The chain links TRBV2 with TRBJ1-1; TRBD1 lines up with 7 middle nucleotides. The CDR3 protein sequence reads: CAFSARWRAGGLGNTEAFF. The sequenced DNA: TGTGCCTTTTCAGCAAGGTGGAGGGCAGGGGGTTTGGGGAACACTGAAGCTTTCTTT.